What follows is one TCR beta chain and its context. This sample stems from a study of cytotoxic CD8 clonotypes in ibrutinib-treated CLL. Looking at the study overall: Once treatment had gone on for a median of 12 months, range 6 to 36, response samples were drawn.

Only in-frame clones appear in the TCRdb table, and some are missing; sequencing was by immunoSEQ multiplex PCR. In the table there are about 140,000 clones, approximately 90% of which are singletons. The receptor's source is a human donor with chronic lymphocytic leukemia. The sample here was PBMCs, taken after 12 months of ibrutinib treatment.

The CDR3: CASSPLEGAPLWEQFF. For the CDR3, the DNA is TGTGCCAGCTCACCACTTGAGGGGGCACCGCTATGGGAGCAGTTCTTC. V usage is TRBV18 and J usage is TRBJ2-1; 7 nucleotides match TRBD1. The CDR3 consists of 16 residues. V dropped 1 base and J dropped 10; count of bases not matched to a gene: 13. The V gene's germline CDR1 is KGHSH and CDR2 LQKENI.